The rows below give T cell receptor beta chains drawn from one sample of a study of T cell responses to AZD1222 COVID-19 vaccine. TCRdb's copy holds only in-frame clones and misses some; the assay was immunoSEQ multiplex PCR. The sample shows approximately 150,000 clones, 90% to 95% of them seen only once. This material consisted of peripheral blood, taken 28 days after the second AZD1222 dose. The source of these receptors is an adult who received the AZD1222 COVID-19 vaccine. Both conserved end residues are trimmed from each CDR3. Fields, in order: clone size, V gene, CDR3 protein. Rows may omit the clone size; those that give it use once, few, many or a size class.

size: NA
V: TRBV7-9
CDR3: ASSLDGVGGYT

size: NA
V: TRBV2
CDR3: ASMGGAHYEQY

size: NA
V: TRBV7-8
CDR3: ASSLGTTYGTDTQY

size: NA
V: TRBV7-2
CDR3: ASSRGGPPYEQY

size: NA
V: TRBV9
CDR3: ASSATGQGDTEAF

size: NA
V: TRBV6-5
CDR3: AVGDRGPDTQY

size: NA
V: TRBV3-1/TRBV3-2
CDR3: ASSRTGASTDTQY

size: NA
V: TRBV5-1
CDR3: ASSSKTGQETQY

size: NA
V: TRBV2
CDR3: ASSEVMLSSYNSPLH

size: once
V: TRBV27
CDR3: ASSLSGESTQF

size: NA
V: TRBV6-2/TRBV6-3
CDR3: ASSYSGQFRYT

size: NA
V: TRBV12-5
CDR3: ASGLGILENSYEQY

size: NA
V: TRBV5-1
CDR3: ASSLAGGRADTQY

size: NA
V: TRBV6-5
CDR3: ASSYPVGVGETQY

size: NA
V: TRBV21-1
CDR3: ASLLSGLAGISNEQY

size: NA
V: TRBV6-5
CDR3: ASSYRGPSTNEKLF

size: NA
V: TRBV7-8
CDR3: ASSPGRFMGSVDTQY

size: NA
V: TRBV9
CDR3: ASSVAATGVQNEQF

size: NA
V: TRBV2
CDR3: ASRGRTGELF

size: NA
V: TRBV28
CDR3: ATRTSGRVNEQF

size: NA
V: TRBV30
CDR3: AWSGPGSYNSPLH

size: NA
V: TRBV15
CDR3: ATSFRGDTEAF

size: NA
V: TRBV5-4
CDR3: ASSSNRGIQETQY

size: NA
V: TRBV5-1
CDR3: ASSLADWGFTEAF

size: NA
V: TRBV7-9
CDR3: ASSARLDQGFPNQAF

size: NA
V: TRBV10-3
CDR3: AIGSTHIVTGELF

size: NA
V: TRBV9
CDR3: ASSPTGTAEQY

size: once
V: TRBV29-1
CDR3: SVVPTSGSTDTQY

size: NA
V: TRBV5-1
CDR3: ASSLRDRPLQTNEKLF

size: NA
V: TRBV19
CDR3: ASNERSSGANVLT

size: NA
V: TRBV11-3
CDR3: ASSLDGGNEQY

size: NA
V: TRBV7-9
CDR3: ASSLVASTDTQY

size: NA
V: TRBV19
CDR3: ASSIVGASKPQH

size: NA
V: TRBV5-4
CDR3: ASSQQFTRYGYT

size: NA
V: TRBV11-2
CDR3: ASSLDRGAGYGYT

size: few
V: TRBV4-3
CDR3: ASSQISGTSSHEQY